This T cell receptor (beta chain) was sequenced in a study of blood T cells in healthy people across ages. On the study more broadly: Capturing about one barcoded beta molecule per two T cells was achieved by template switching. Notes on the study in general: Shifts in expanded clonotypes may have been confounded by donor CMV status, which was unknown.

This CDR3 is built from 13 residues. The germline CDR1 and CDR2 sequences are LGHNA and YSLEER. The V and J ends lost 0 bases and 12 bases, in that order; junction bases with no gene match: 8. Caucasian individuals from Russia who were healthy and aged 6 to 90 acted as donors. No fewer than 6 million PBMCs went into each sample. Next came a second PCR, run for roughly 6 to 11 cycles, which used a sample-barcoded 5' primer along with a J-beta primer mix. TCRdb redid the calling of the 5' RACE reads with MiXCR, one entry per CDR3 protein. This table holds roughly 410,000 distinct CDR3 sequences, about 52% found once. This clonotype turned up a few times. Its antigen is unidentified.

Sequencing was done on a sample of blood. The TCR comes from a man aged 55 to 70 in good health. The rearrangement joins TRBV4-3 to TRBJ2-7, with TRBD2 identical over 7 bases. This CDR3 reads CASSQDAGGRPYF. CDR3 sequence (DNA): TGCGCCAGCAGCCAAGACGCGGGCGGGAGACCGTACTTC.